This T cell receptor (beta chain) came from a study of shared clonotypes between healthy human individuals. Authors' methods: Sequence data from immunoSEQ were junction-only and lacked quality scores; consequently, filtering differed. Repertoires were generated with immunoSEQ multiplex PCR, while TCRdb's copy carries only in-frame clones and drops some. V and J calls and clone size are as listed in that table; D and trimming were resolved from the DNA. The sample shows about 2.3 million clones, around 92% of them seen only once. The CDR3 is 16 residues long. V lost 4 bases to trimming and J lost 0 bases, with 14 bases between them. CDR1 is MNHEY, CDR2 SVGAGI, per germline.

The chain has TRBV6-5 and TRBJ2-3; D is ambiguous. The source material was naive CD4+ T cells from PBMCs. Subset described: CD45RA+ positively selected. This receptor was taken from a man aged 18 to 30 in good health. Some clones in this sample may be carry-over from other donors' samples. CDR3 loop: CASSSRLPPSTDTQYF. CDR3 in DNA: TGTGCCAGCAGTTCCCGTCTCCCTCCTAGCACAGATACGCAGTATTTT.